These 3 T cell receptor beta chains share one sample of origin, sequenced in a study of cytomegalovirus exposure and HLA in healthy donors listed by TCRdb under 2017. Receptor libraries were prepared by the immunoSEQ multiplex PCR assay. A mixture of 60 forward primers for TCR Vbeta segments and 13 reverse primers for TCR Jbeta segments was used in the multiplex PCR. As stored in TCRdb, this immuneACCESS dataset retains in-frame rearrangements with V and J assigned. A fraction of the clones does not appear; measured against another copy, unresolved V genes explain less than half of the discrepancy, and the remainder lacks a known reason. This sample gives some 88,000 clones in total; approximately 63% of them show up just once. The ten biggest clones cover around 6.3% of the sample. The material sequenced was PBMCs. The receptors were gathered from a woman under 40 in good health and CMV-seronegative.

This clone has only a few counts. This chain links TRBV5-6 with TRBJ2-1, with D possibly being TRBD1 (6 bases). Germline CDR1 is SGHDT and CDR2 is YYEEEE. Trimming pared 4 bases from V and 2 bases from J, leaving 16 bases between. The CDR3 extends over 16 amino acids. CDR3 protein: CASSGTGIGAYNEQFF. The CDR3 nucleotides read TGTGCCAGCAGCGGAACAGGGATAGGAGCCTACAATGAGCAGTTCTTC.

This chain joins TRBV28 and TRBJ2-7; the D gene is possibly TRBD1 (6 bases). Trimming cost V 2 bases and J 3 bases, with 17 bases left between them. CDR3 length equals 16 residues. The germline V gene encodes CDR1 MDHEN and CDR2 SYDVKM. In DNA form, the CDR3 reads TGTGCCAGCAGTTTACCAAAAAAAGGCAGGGGCTACGAGCAGTACTTC. This encodes CASSLPKKGRGYEQYF. Using reference TRBV28 and TRBJ2-7 for the parts outside the CDR3, the full variable domain is DVKVTQSSRYLVKRTGEKVFLECVQDMDHENMFWYRQDPGLGLRLIYFSYDVKMKEKGDIPEGYSVSREKKERFSLILESASTNQTSMYLCASSLPKKGRGYEQYFGPGTRLTVT.

V gene TRBV7-3 combines with J gene TRBJ2-7; 9 bases are a match to TRBD2. Germline V lookup: CDR1 SGHTA, CDR2 FQGTGA. After removal of 6 bases from V and 0 bases from J, the junction contained 3 bases not matched to a gene. The CDR3 spans 14 residues. CDR3 nucleotides: TGTGCCAGCAGTTCTAGCGGGGACTCCTACGAGCAGTACTTC. Translated: CASSSSGDSYEQYF.